This is a list of T cell receptor beta chains from one sample in a study of regulatory T cells in long-lasting Graves disease. One entry per CDR3 protein results from TCRdb running MiXCR on the multiplex PCR reads. The table shows about 450,000 distinct CDR3 sequences, with approximately 14% occurring only once. This sample also appeared in a second study, on T cells in Graves' hyperthyroidism and ophthalmopathy.

The sequenced sample was peripheral blood mononuclear cells (PBMCs), obtained at new diagnosis, from a patient treated with antithyroid drugs. The receptors here all came from a woman aged 50 to 65 with Graves disease. Both conserved end residues are part of each CDR3. The D gene is left open where the match is weak. Only some rows state a clone size, as once, few, many or a class for expanded clones.

>NA|NA|TRBJ2-1|TRBV5-1
CASSFQGIDNEQFF
TGCGCCAGCAGCTTCCAGGGGATAGACAATGAGCAGTTCTTC
>many|NA|TRBJ2-1|TRBV12-3/TRBV12-4
CASSFAGGADNEQFF
TGTGCCAGCAGTTTCGCAGGGGGGGCGGACAATGAGCAGTTCTTC
>few|NA|TRBJ2-7|TRBV19
CASSGVWDTYTYEQYF
TGTGCCAGTAGTGGAGTATGGGACACCTATACCTACGAGCAGTACTTC
>few|NA|TRBJ2-4|TRBV5-1
CASSVAGGLGKNIQYF
TGCGCCAGCAGCGTAGCCGGGGGGCTAGGCAAAAACATTCAGTACTTC
>few|TRBD2|TRBJ2-3|TRBV27
CASSLLRTSGTDTQYF
TGTGCCAGCAGTTTACTGAGGACTAGCGGGACAGATACGCAGTATTTT
>many|TRBD1|TRBJ2-7|TRBV7-6
CASSVRRLTPGGEQYF
TGTGCCAGCAGCGTAAGACGCCTGACCCCAGGGGGCGAGCAGTACTTC
>NA|TRBD2|TRBJ2-4|TRBV3-1
CASSQWGRTSGTNIQYF
TGTGCCAGCAGCCAATGGGGTAGGACTAGCGGGACAAACATTCAGTACTTC
>NA|TRBD1|TRBJ2-7|TRBV28
CASSFPTGGIDEQYF
TGTGCCAGCAGTTTCCCGACAGGGGGTATAGACGAGCAGTACTTC
>many|NA|TRBJ1-4|TRBV12-3/TRBV12-4
CASSANVGEKLFF
TGTGCCAGCAGTGCTAATGTTGGGGAAAAACTGTTTTTT
>many|NA|TRBJ2-7|TRBV6-5
CASSYSRINNEQYF
TGTGCCAGCAGTTACTCCCGTATCAACAACGAGCAGTACTTC
>many|NA|TRBJ2-2|TRBV9
CASSVAAGGLAGELFF
TGTGCCAGCAGCGTAGCGGCAGGGGGACTCGCCGGGGAGCTGTTTTTT